This TCR beta chain was sequenced during a study of CD8 T cells in Susac syndrome. V was shortened by 5 bases and J by 1 base, with 12 bases between the two germline ends. Germline loops: CDR1 LNHDA, CDR2 SQIVND (reference sequence). The CDR3 has 14 residues. The RNA, roughly 0.45 to 1 ug, was put through reverse transcription using random hexamers. Across 54 Vbeta and 13 Jbeta, immunoSEQ multiplex PCR amplified TCR beta CDR3. TCRdb used MiXCR to reprocess the immunoSEQ multiplex PCR reads, holding one entry per CDR3 protein. This table holds 100,000 to 150,000 distinct CDR3 sequences, 65% to 90% found once.

The TCR comes from a human donor with multiple sclerosis. The sequencing input was CD8+ T cells from PBMCs. The chain combines TRBV19 with TRBJ2-7, with D possibly being TRBD2 (6 bases). CDR3 loop: CASSAGRGSYEQYF. CDR3 nucleotide sequence: TGTGCCAGTAGTGCGGGACGGGGATCCTACGAGCAGTACTTC.